Below, 13 T cell receptor beta chains from the same sample are listed, as sequenced in a study of cytomegalovirus exposure and HLA in healthy donors. Use of 60 Vbeta and 13 Jbeta primers characterized the PCR. Generated by immunoSEQ multiplex PCR, the TCRdb table keeps only in-frame clones and is missing some. The data hold 50,000 to 55,000 clones, with 70% to 85% observed a single time. The sequenced sample consisted of PBMCs. The receptor set was obtained from a woman aged 50 to 60 in good health and CMV-seropositive.

This rearrangement joins TRBV2 to TRBJ2-5; 9 bases fit TRBD2. The germline V gene has CDR1 SNHLY and CDR2 FYNNEI. The V segment lost 6 bases and the J segment 4 bases; nucleotides outside the gene matches: 9. The CDR3 contains 15 residues. The CDR3: CASRFSGTSRETQYF. The CDR3 nucleotides are TGTGCCAGCAGATTTTCCGGGACTAGCAGAGAGACCCAGTACTTC.

The CDR3: CASSLPGSYEQYF. The CDR3 DNA sequence: TGTGCCAGCAGTCTCCCCGGGAGCTACGAGCAGTACTTC. The chain carries TRBV27 and TRBJ2-7, with D perhaps TRBD2 (6 bases). The V end lost 5 bases, the J end lost 3 bases, and 11 bases lay between the germline ends. The CDR3 is 13 amino acids. Germline CDR1 and CDR2: MNHEY and SMNVEV (reference sequence).

The chain combines TRBV27 with TRBJ2-5; 8 nucleotides match TRBD2. CDR3 length: 16 amino acids. In germline, CDR1 is MNHEY, CDR2 SMNVEV (reference sequence). V was clipped by 5 bases and J by 7 bases; unmatched bases: 15. This CDR3 is CASSRTGASGPRTQYF. DNA of the CDR3: TGTGCCAGCAGTCGGACCGGGGCTAGCGGGCCCAGGACCCAGTACTTC.

The J gene is TRBJ2-1, the V gene TRBV27; tentatively, D is TRBD2 (6 bases). CDR1 MNHEY and CDR2 SMNVEV come from the germline V gene (reference sequence). V was shortened by 8 bases and J by 7 bases, with 21 bases between the two germline ends. The length of the CDR3 is 15 residues. Written as DNA, the CDR3 is TGTGCCAGCTGCAGTCGGCCGGGGGTGATGAATGAGCAGTTCTTC. Its translation is CASCSRPGVMNEQFF.

The chain recombines TRBV5-4 with TRBJ2-3; 8 nucleotides agree with TRBD2. This CDR3 has 15 residues. The germline gives CDR1 SGHNT, CDR2 YYREEE (reference sequence). The J segment lost 2 bases and the V segment lost 4 bases, leaving 6 bases of the junction unmatched. This chain's CDR3 is CASSARGGPTDTQYF. The CDR3 nucleotides are TGTGCCAGCAGCGCTCGGGGGGGCCCCACAGATACGCAGTATTTT.

This clone was observed once. In DNA form, the CDR3 reads TGCGCCAGCAGCGCTGGGACAGGGCTCGCGGAGCAGTACTTC. Translation gives CASSAGTGLAEQYF. The rearrangement uses TRBV5-1 and TRBJ2-5; 9 bases are shared with TRBD1. J gave up 11 bases and V 4 bases, and 12 bases lay outside the gene matches. The CDR3 has 14 residues. CDR1 and CDR2 from the germline V gene are SGHRS and YFSETQ.

V usage is TRBV7-2 and J usage is TRBJ2-5; D perhaps matches TRBD2 (6 bases). The CDR3 length is 15 residues. The V end lost 7 bases, the J end lost 4 bases, and 19 bases lay between the germline ends. The germline CDR1 and CDR2 sequences are SGHTA and FQGNSA. The CDR3 region is CASIKIPGVGETQYF. The CDR3 nucleotides read TGTGCCAGCATCAAGATCCCGGGGGTCGGAGAGACCCAGTACTTC.

The chain has TRBV19 and TRBJ2-1; no reliable D call. V lost 2 bases, J lost 13 bases, and 21 bases lay in between. The CDR3 spans 15 residues. Germline CDR1 reads LNHDA; CDR2 reads SQIVND (reference sequence). CDR3: CASSISGSGPMKQFF. DNA of the CDR3: TGTGCCAGTAGTATAAGTGGTTCTGGCCCAATGAAACAGTTCTTC. Drawing the rest from reference TRBV19 and TRBJ2-1, the complete variable domain is DGGITQSPKYLFRKEGQNVTLSCEQNLNHDAMYWYRQDPGQGLRLIYYSQIVNDFQKGDIAEGYSVSREKKESFPLTVTSAQKNPTAFYLCASSISGSGPMKQFFGPGTRLTVL.

The V call is TRBV25-1, the J call TRBJ1-2, with D maybe TRBD1 (5 bases). V was clipped by 3 bases and J by 4 bases, with 9 bases between them. The germline V gene encodes CDR1 MGHDK and CDR2 SYGVNS. This CDR3 has 13 amino acids. This chain's CDR3 is CASSDRAPYGYTF. In nucleotides, the CDR3 is TGTGCCAGCAGTGACAGGGCCCCCTATGGCTACACCTTC.

The V gene is TRBV27, the J gene TRBJ2-7; no clear D gene. The V gene lost 5 bases and the J gene lost 3 bases, with 17 bases spanning the gap. This CDR3 has 15 residues. CDR1 and CDR2 (germline): MNHEY, SMNVEV (reference sequence). The DNA of the CDR3 is TGTGCCAGCAGTGAGCGCGCCCTTAACTACTACGAGCAGTACTTC. This gives the protein CASSERALNYYEQYF.

This chain links TRBV23-1 with TRBJ1-2, with D perhaps TRBD1 (6 bases). Being an ORF, TRBV23-1 has a function that is uncertain. Trimming stripped 2 bases from V and 8 bases from J, with 12 bases between. The CDR3 is 13 amino acids. The CDR3 region is CASSQGRGWGYTF. Written as DNA, the CDR3 is TGCGCCAGCAGTCAAGGCAGGGGCTGGGGCTACACCTTC.

The genes are TRBV4-2 and TRBJ2-3, with D perhaps TRBD2 (6 bases). Germline loops: CDR1 LGHNA, CDR2 YNFKEQ. Trimming removed 5 bases from V and 1 base from J, with 19 bases in between. The CDR3 has 17 amino acids. Written as DNA, the CDR3 is TGTGCCAGCAGCTCATCCGGGAGCTTATGGGGCACAGATACGCAGTATTTT. Protein: CASSSSGSLWGTDTQYF.

V usage is TRBV5-4 and J usage is TRBJ2-1, with 9 bases fitting TRBD1. From germline, CDR1 is SGHNT and CDR2 YYREEE (reference sequence). Losses at the gene ends were 4 bases for V and 4 bases for J; bases not matched to a gene: 9. The CDR3 sequence is 16 residues long. CDR3 DNA: TGTGCCAGCAGCCTGACTTTGGGACAGGGATACAATGAGCAGTTCTTC. Its protein product is CASSLTLGQGYNEQFF.